These 30 T cell receptor beta chains were sequenced from one sample in a study of PD-L1 blockade in urothelial cancer. Profiled with immunoSEQ multiplex PCR; TCRdb holds only in-frame clones, not every one. The table lists roughly 27,000 clones, approximately 89% of them singletons. Sequenced material: PBMCs, taken around atezolizumab (anti-PD-L1) treatment. These receptors were collected from a man in his fifties or sixties with urothelial cancer.

The chain recombines TRBV9 with TRBJ2-5; 9 nucleotides align to TRBD2. This CDR3 is built from 15 residues. CDR1 is SGDLS and CDR2 is YYNGEE in the germline V gene. V lost 5 bases to trimming and J lost 4 bases; unmatched junction nucleotides: 9. The CDR3 DNA reads as TGTGCCAGCAGTGCCCCAGGGACTAGCACAGAGACCCAGTACTTC. This encodes CASSAPGTSTETQYF.

The chain links TRBV6-6 to TRBJ1-4, with D perhaps matching TRBD1 (6 bases). Per germline, CDR1 MNHNY and CDR2 SVGAGI (reference sequence). V dropped 5 bases and J dropped 8 bases, with 12 bases sitting between them. The CDR3 has 13 residues. The CDR3 here is CASSGYRVEKLFF. For the CDR3, the DNA is TGTGCCAGCAGTGGTTACAGGGTCGAAAAACTGTTTTTT.

Only a few counts were recorded for this clone. The chain recombines TRBV4-3 with TRBJ2-7, with D possibly matching TRBD2 (5 bases). Germline CDR1 reads LGHNA; CDR2 reads YSLEER. CDR3 size: 13 residues. The germline V and J ends were trimmed by 0 bases and 7 bases, with 10 bases remaining between them. CDR3: CASSQDFGEEQYF. CDR3 bases: TGCGCCAGCAGCCAAGATTTCGGGGAGGAGCAGTACTTC.

This rearrangement joins TRBV9 to TRBJ2-3; 10 nucleotides align to TRBD2. Germline-derived CDR1 and CDR2 are SGDLS and YYNGEE. CDR3 length: 15 amino acids. V shed 6 bases, J shed 2 bases, and the junction held 6 bases outside the gene matches. The CDR3 DNA follows: TGTGCCAGCACAGAGCGGGGGGGGTACACAGATACGCAGTATTTT. This codes for CASTERGGYTDTQYF.

V gene TRBV7-9 combines with J gene TRBJ2-7, with TRBD1 identical over 7 bases. CDR1 SEHNR and CDR2 FQNEAQ come from the germline V gene (reference sequence). The J segment lost 6 bases and the V segment lost 7 bases, leaving 9 bases of the junction unmatched. This CDR3 is built from 13 residues. The CDR3 nucleotides read TGTGCCAGCACCATCAAGGGGGCGGGCGAGCAGTACTTC. It codes for CASTIKGAGEQYF.

In this sample, this clone turned up a few times. This chain connects TRBV5-1 to TRBJ1-1; TRBD1 might be the D (5 bases). CDR3 length equals 14 residues. V was trimmed by 3 bases and J by 3 bases, leaving 12 bases between them. The germline V gene encodes CDR1 SGHRS and CDR2 YFSETQ. The CDR3 loop reads CASSSGGVDTEAFF. The CDR3 DNA is TGCGCCAGCAGCTCTGGGGGGGTTGACACTGAAGCTTTCTTT.

V gene TRBV11-3 combines with J gene TRBJ2-7; D gene unclear. Germline V gene lookup returns CDR1 SGHNT and CDR2 YENEEA. Trimming cost V 1 base and J 6 bases, with 10 bases left between them. This CDR3 spans 13 amino acids. The CDR3 protein is CASSLGPASEQYF. Written as DNA, the CDR3 is TGTGCCAGCAGCTTAGGTCCTGCTAGCGAGCAGTACTTC.

J is TRBJ2-1 and V is TRBV27; 7 bases agree with TRBD1. Germline loops: CDR1 MNHEY, CDR2 SMNVEV (reference sequence). The junction had 8 bases not matched to a gene; V was cut back by 3 bases and J by 6 bases. CDR3 length: 15 residues. The CDR3 nucleotides read TGTGCCAGCAGTTTGAGGGAACAGGGGACCAATGAGCAGTTCTTC. It encodes CASSLREQGTNEQFF.

The V and J genes are TRBV7-9 and TRBJ1-6; D unresolved. Trimming shortened V by 5 bases and J by 6 bases, and 11 bases separated the two germline ends. Germline-derived CDR1 and CDR2 are SEHNR and FQNEAQ (reference sequence). There are 14 residues in the CDR3. CDR3 DNA: TGTGCCAGCAGCCAAGGCGGGAGTAATTCACCCCTCCACTTT. This translates into CASSQGGSNSPLHF.

This clone appeared once. This CDR3 is CASSCGGWGHYGYTF. CDR3 DNA sequence: TGCGCCAGCAGCTGCGGAGGGTGGGGTCACTATGGCTACACCTTC. This sequence joins TRBV5-1 and TRBJ1-2; D unclear. Per the germline V gene, CDR1 is SGHRS and CDR2 is YFSETQ. The CDR3 has 15 residues. The V end was cut by 3 bases, the J end by 3 bases, with 15 bases between.

The chain links TRBV7-2 to TRBJ2-1, with a weak D call TRBD2 (5 bases). V lost 2 bases to trimming and J lost 5 bases, with 10 bases between them. CDR1 is SGHTA, CDR2 FQGNSA, per germline. CDR3 length: 14 amino acids. CDR3 nucleotide sequence: TGTGCCAGCAGCTTATTTCGGGATAACAATGAGCAGTTCTTC. Protein: CASSLFRDNNEQFF.

The chain is built from TRBV13 and TRBJ2-6; a weak D match, TRBD1 (6 bases). V gave up 5 bases and J gave up 0 bases, with 14 bases separating them. CDR3 length: 17 amino acids. CDR1 and CDR2 from the germline V gene are PRHDT and FYEKMQ (reference sequence). The CDR3, as DNA: TGTGCCAGCAGCCCCGGGACAAGGGTCTCTGGGGCCAACGTCCTGACTTTC. Its protein product is CASSPGTRVSGANVLTF.

This chain joins TRBV7-9 and TRBJ2-2, with 13 bases that match TRBD2. V was clipped by 4 bases and J by 6 bases; unmatched bases: 5. The CDR3 spans 16 residues. CDR1 and CDR2 from the germline V gene are SEHNR and FQNEAQ (reference sequence). In DNA, the CDR3 is TGTGCCAGCAGCTCTACTAGCGGGGGGGGATCCGGGGAGCTGTTTTTT. It encodes CASSSTSGGGSGELFF.

This clone appeared a single time. V and J are TRBV6-4 and TRBJ2-3; no clear D. The CDR3 runs to 15 residues. Trimming shortened V by 7 bases and J by 0 bases, and 14 bases separated the two germline ends. Germline CDR1 and CDR2: MRHNA and SNTAGT. The CDR3 loop is CASKNLGASTDTQYF. The CDR3 nucleotides are TGTGCCAGCAAGAACCTAGGCGCAAGCACAGATACGCAGTATTTT.

The chain couples TRBV19 to TRBJ2-1, with a tentative D call TRBD1 (6 bases). This CDR3 spans 13 amino acids. In germline, CDR1 is LNHDA, CDR2 SQIVND (reference sequence). With 5 bases removed from V and 10 bases from J, the gap between germline ends came to 15 bases. CDR3 bases: TGTGCCAGTAGTGCGAATAGTGGGACAGAGCAGTTCTTC. It translates to CASSANSGTEQFF. Full variable domain (rest looked up from reference TRBV19 and TRBJ2-1): DGGITQSPKYLFRKEGQNVTLSCEQNLNHDAMYWYRQDPGQGLRLIYYSQIVNDFQKGDIAEGYSVSREKKESFPLTVTSAQKNPTAFYLCASSANSGTEQFFGPGTRLTVL.

The rearrangement joins TRBV7-2 to TRBJ1-4; unclear D gene. The V end was cut by 3 bases, the J end by 3 bases, with 5 bases between. Germline assignment: CDR1 SGHTA and CDR2 FQGNSA. CDR3 length: 13 residues. CDR3 DNA: TGTGCCAGCAGCTTTTCGGCTAATGAAAAACTGTTTTTT. It encodes CASSFSANEKLFF. The entire variable domain, with the rest obtained from reference TRBV7-2 and TRBJ1-4, is as follows: GAGVSQSPSNKVTEKGKDVELRCDPISGHTALYWYRQSLGQGLEFLIYFQGNSAPDKSGLPSDRFSAERTGGSVSTLTIQRTQQEDSAVYLCASSFSANEKLFFGSGTQLSVL.

The chain carries TRBV18 and TRBJ1-1, with D possibly matching TRBD1 (6 bases). CDR1 and CDR2 from the germline V gene are KGHSH and LQKENI. The CDR3 is 12 residues long. V shed 2 bases and J shed 8 bases, with 9 bases lying between them. CDR3 sequence reads: CASSPVRGEAFF. The CDR3 region has the DNA TGTGCCAGCTCACCAGTCAGGGGCGAAGCTTTCTTT.

The J gene is TRBJ2-2, the V gene TRBV7-2; maybe TRBD2 (6 bases). V was pared by 2 bases and J by 7 bases, with 11 bases between. The length of the CDR3 is 14 residues. Germline V CDR1 and CDR2: SGHTA, FQGNSA. CDR3 sequence reads: CASSLQRRGGELFF. The CDR3 DNA follows: TGTGCCAGCAGCTTACAGCGGCGGGGCGGGGAGCTGTTTTTT.

The chain combines TRBV28 with TRBJ1-5; D gene ambiguous. The germline V and J ends were trimmed by 4 bases and 0 bases, with 10 bases remaining between them. This CDR3 has 15 amino acids. CDR1 MDHEN and CDR2 SYDVKM come from the germline V gene. CDR3: CASSSYSVSNQPQHF. The CDR3 DNA reads as TGTGCCAGCAGTTCGTACAGTGTTAGCAATCAGCCCCAGCATTTT. Based on the CDR3 plus reference TRBV28 and TRBJ1-5, the full variable domain is DVKVTQSSRYLVKRTGEKVFLECVQDMDHENMFWYRQDPGLGLRLIYFSYDVKMKEKGDIPEGYSVSREKKERFSLILESASTNQTSMYLCASSSYSVSNQPQHFGDGTRLSIL.

J is TRBJ2-3 and V is TRBV2; TRBD2 matches 13 bases. V shed 6 bases and J 7 bases; nucleotides not matched to a gene: 4. Looked up from germline, CDR1 is SNHLY and CDR2 is FYNNEI. The CDR3 is made up of 14 amino acids. CDR3 DNA sequence: TGTGCCAGCAGCAAGGGACTAGCGGGAAATACGCAGTATTTT. Translated: CASSKGLAGNTQYF.

V is TRBV2 and J is TRBJ2-5; the D gene is possibly TRBD2 (5 bases). This CDR3 has 14 amino acids. Germline V gene sequence: CDR1 SNHLY, CDR2 FYNNEI. The V end was cut by 7 bases, the J end by 5 bases, with 17 bases between. CDR3 DNA: TGTGCCAGCAATGGACTCGAGGGTAGGGAGACCCAGTACTTC. As protein: CASNGLEGRETQYF. The full variable domain, in which reference TRBV2 and TRBJ2-5 provide the parts outside the CDR3, is EPEVTQTPSHQVTQMGQEVILRCVPISNHLYFYWYRQILGQKVEFLVSFYNNEISEKSEIFDDQFSVERPDGSNFTLKIRSTKLEDSAMYFCASNGLEGRETQYFGPGTRLLVL.

The chain joins TRBV30 to TRBJ2-1, with 7 bases lining up with TRBD1. CDR3 length: 14 amino acids. V gave up 7 bases and J gave up 4 bases; unmatched junction bases: 10. Germline V gene sequence: CDR1 GTSNPN, CDR2 SVGIG (reference sequence). CDR3 sequence reads: CASSIGTEYNEQFF. The CDR3 nucleotides read TGTGCCTCCTCTATCGGGACAGAGTACAATGAGCAGTTCTTC.

J is TRBJ1-1 and V is TRBV19; a weak D match, TRBD1 (5 bases). V gave up 6 bases and J gave up 1 base, with 9 bases separating them. The germline V gene has CDR1 LNHDA and CDR2 SQIVND (reference sequence). The CDR3 runs 13 residues. The CDR3 region is CASRPTGNTEAFF. In DNA, the CDR3 is TGTGCCAGTAGACCTACAGGGAACACTGAAGCTTTCTTT.

This chain connects TRBV5-6 to TRBJ2-5; a possible D gene is TRBD2 (6 bases). The CDR3 covers 17 residues. The germline V gene has CDR1 SGHDT and CDR2 YYEEEE. V dropped 5 bases and J dropped 1 base, with 21 bases sitting between them. The chain's CDR3 is CASSYSGDFSAQETQYF. The CDR3 nucleotides are TGTGCCAGCAGTTACTCGGGGGACTTTTCAGCCCAAGAGACCCAGTACTTC.

The V and J genes are TRBV7-9 and TRBJ2-7, with D possibly matching TRBD1 (5 bases). With 3 bases removed from V and 3 bases from J, the gap between germline ends came to 15 bases. This CDR3 is 15 amino acids long. Germline V gene data show CDR1 as SEHNR and CDR2 as FQNEAQ (reference sequence). In DNA, the CDR3 is TGTGCCAGCAGCTTGTACCAGGGCAGTTTCTACGAGCAGTACTTC. It specifies CASSLYQGSFYEQYF.

V usage is TRBV11-2 and J usage is TRBJ2-2; 8 bases line up with TRBD2. V gave up 5 bases and J gave up 4 bases; unmatched junction bases: 9. The germline CDR1 and CDR2 sequences are SGHAT and FQNNGV. The CDR3 length is 16 residues. The CDR3 spells CASSPAGTSRTGELFF. The CDR3 region has the DNA TGTGCCAGCAGCCCAGCCGGGACTAGTCGCACCGGGGAGCTGTTTTTT.

The chain has TRBV15 and TRBJ2-1; 8 positions match TRBD2. The CDR3 sequence is 14 residues long. CDR1 is LNHNV and CDR2 is YYDKDF in the germline V gene (reference sequence). Trimming removed 6 bases from V and 5 bases from J; junction bases left unmatched: 6. CDR3 in amino acids: CATSRYGRDNEQFF. The DNA for the CDR3 is TGTGCCACCAGTAGGTACGGGAGGGACAATGAGCAGTTCTTC.

This clone was found once. This rearrangement joins TRBV4-3 to TRBJ1-2, with a possible D match to TRBD1 (5 bases). This CDR3 region has 17 residues. V was shortened by 2 bases and J by 4 bases, with 20 bases between the two germline ends. Germline assignment: CDR1 LGHNA and CDR2 YSLEER. CDR3 protein: CASSQSFRAQSVYGYTF. CDR3 in DNA: TGCGCCAGCAGCCAAAGTTTCAGGGCACAGTCGGTCTATGGCTACACCTTC.

The V gene is TRBV27, the J gene TRBJ2-1; 8 bases match TRBD2. The CDR3 is 14 residues long. Germline V gene sequence: CDR1 MNHEY, CDR2 SMNVEV (reference sequence). The trim removed 4 bases at V and 9 bases at J, leaving 8 bases unmatched. This CDR3 is CASSWGTAGGEQFF. The DNA for the CDR3 is TGTGCCAGCAGTTGGGGGACCGCGGGGGGTGAGCAGTTCTTC.

The chain employs TRBV19 and TRBJ2-1; the match to TRBD2 covers 7 bases. The junction had 9 bases not matched to a gene; V was cut back by 1 base and J by 9 bases. The CDR3 is 15 residues long. Germline assignment: CDR1 LNHDA and CDR2 SQIVND (reference sequence). For the CDR3, the DNA is TGTGCCAGTAGTATAGGGGGGGGACCCTTTGGTGAGCAGTTCTTC. It yields the protein CASSIGGGPFGEQFF.